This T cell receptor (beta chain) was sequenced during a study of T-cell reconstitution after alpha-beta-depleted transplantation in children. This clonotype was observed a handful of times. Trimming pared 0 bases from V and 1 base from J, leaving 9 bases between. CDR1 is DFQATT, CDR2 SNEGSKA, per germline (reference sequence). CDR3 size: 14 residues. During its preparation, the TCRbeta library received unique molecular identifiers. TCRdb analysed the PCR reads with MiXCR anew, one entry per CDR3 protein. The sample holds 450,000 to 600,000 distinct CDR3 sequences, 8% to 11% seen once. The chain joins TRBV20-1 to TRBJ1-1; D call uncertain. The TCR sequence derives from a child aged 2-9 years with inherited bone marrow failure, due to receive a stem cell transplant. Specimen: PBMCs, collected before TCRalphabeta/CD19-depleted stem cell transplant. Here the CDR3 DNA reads TGCAGTGCTAGAGATGTGTATTCGAACACTGAAGCTTTCTTT. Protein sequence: CSARDVYSNTEAFF.